This section outlines one T cell receptor (beta chain) sequence together with its context. The target of this receptor is not known. No per-base quality is available; no much larger clone lies one base away. This entry comes from a study of control samples from healthy donors and cancer patients (dated by TCRdb to 2020 to 2021). From the cysteine up to the phenylalanine, the CDR3 has a length of 11 residues. Only the CDR3 DNA is retained, 33 bases long and in frame from the first base. V lost 7 bases and J lost 5 bases; the stretch between them is 8 bases long. CDR1 and CDR2 were assigned from the germline V gene as SQVTM and ANQGSEA. The protocol used for the library was the immunoSEQ multiplex PCR assay. The clones in this table, taken by TCRdb from immuneACCESS, are in-frame only. Not every clone is retained; where verified, under half of the shortfall comes from an unresolved V gene, and the cause of the rest is unknown. This sample lists roughly 100,000 clones; about 83% were detected once. The ten largest clonotypes hold roughly an eighth of the sample.

The sequence is built from TRBV29-1 and TRBJ1-4, with TRBD1 perhaps the D gene, on 5 matching bases. This clonotype was obtained from a woman between 45 and 60 years old in good health. Sequencing input: blood. CDR3 loop: CSGGENEKLFF. The DNA sequence reads TGCAGCGGGGGGGAAAATGAAAAACTGTTTTTT. The CDR3, completed at both ends by the reference TRBV29-1 and TRBJ1-4 genes, gives the full variable domain SAVISQKPSRDICQRGTSLTIQCQVDSQVTMMFWYRQQPGQSLTLIATANQGSEATYESGFVIDKFPISRPNLTFSTLTVSNMSPEDSSIYLCSGGENEKLFFGSGTQLSVL.